This TCR beta chain was obtained from a study of T cells in Graves' hyperthyroidism and ophthalmopathy. General study points: Within blood appeared most thyroid clonotypes that had expanded above 0.001. In simple terms, a model built on 13 V-J features told ophthalmopathy apart from stable hyperthyroidism.

There were TCR beta CDR3 regions amplified from RNA transcripts. TCR CDR3 underwent first-round RT-PCR with the HTBI primer set. MiXCR, applied by TCRdb to the multiplex PCR reads, yields one record per CDR3 protein. The table shows 550,000 to 600,000 distinct CDR3 sequences, with 13% to 15% occurring only once. V lost 0 bases and J lost 5, with 16 bases in between. The CDR3 covers 16 residues. CDR1 GTSNPN and CDR2 SVGIG come from the germline V gene (reference sequence). This clonotype was found many times. Its specificity is unknown. The study based diagnoses on clinical symptoms, serum thyroxine and TRAb, thyroid ultrasound and orbital computed tomography.

Source material: blood. The origin of this receptor is a woman younger than 30 with Graves' ophthalmopathy. This chain joins TRBV30 and TRBJ2-2; D not certain. The CDR3 protein is CAWSVFLGVGTGELFF. Written as DNA, the CDR3 is TGTGCCTGGAGTGTATTTCTGGGCGTCGGGACCGGGGAGCTGTTTTTT.